These T cell receptor beta chains were read from a single sample in a study of neoadjuvant nivolumab and ipilimumab in lung cancer. Sequencing used immunoSEQ multiplex PCR; TCRdb keeps in-frame clones, though not all of them. The top ten hold around 5% of the sample, which has 30,000 to 35,000 clones, about nine tenths seen once. The material sequenced was peripheral blood, taken after neoadjuvant nivolumab, alone or with ipilimumab, at or shortly before surgery. The receptors come from an adult with non-small cell lung cancer. CDR3s include the opening cysteine and the closing phenylalanine or tryptophan. A D gene is named only where the DNA matches it firmly. Clone size, where shown, is once, few, many, or a class for clones that have expanded.

v_gene	j_gene	abundance	d_gene	CDR3nt	CDR3aa
TRBV5-1	TRBJ2-6	once	.	TGCGCCAGCTTCGACAGCTCTGGGGCCAACGTCCTGACTTTC	CASFDSSGANVLTF
TRBV6-1	TRBJ1-1	.	.	TGTGCCAGCAGTGAAAGTTTAGGGGGTGCTGAAGCTTTCTTT	CASSESLGGAEAFF
TRBV5-4	TRBJ2-5	.	.	TGTGCCAGCAGCTTGGGGTGGGCTAGCCCGAGACAAGAGACCCAGTACTTC	CASSLGWASPRQETQYF
TRBV5-4	TRBJ1-4	.	TRBD1	TGTGCCAGCAGCTTGGGACAGGGAGGAGCAACTAATGAAAAACTGTTTTTT	CASSLGQGGATNEKLFF
TRBV5-1	TRBJ2-1	once	.	TGCGCCAGCAGCTTGGCCGCGGTTGATGAGCAGTTCTTC	CASSLAAVDEQFF
TRBV5-6	TRBJ1-1	.	TRBD1	TGTGCCAGCGGGGGACAGGGTCACACTGAAGCTTTCTTT	CASGGQGHTEAFF
TRBV18	TRBJ1-3	.	.	TGTGCCAGCTCATCCGGATCCTCCAACACCATATATTTT	CASSSGSSNTIYF
TRBV18	TRBJ2-7	.	.	TGTGCCAGCTCCCCCCCGGGGCCGGGGGAGCAGTACTTC	CASSPPGPGEQYF
TRBV18	TRBJ2-5	.	.	TGTGCCAGCTCACCGTGGAGGGGGCAAGAGACCCAGTACTTC	CASSPWRGQETQYF
TRBV15	TRBJ1-1	.	.	TGTGCCACCAGCACCGCTTCAGGCAGGGACACTGAAGCTTTCTTT	CATSTASGRDTEAFF
TRBV5-1	TRBJ1-4	once	TRBD1	TGCGCCAGCAGCTTGGAAAGGGGGCGCGAAAAACTGTTTTTT	CASSLERGREKLFF
TRBV29-1	TRBJ2-7	.	TRBD1	TGCAGCGCCTCCGGGACAGGGTCAGGTTGGCAGTACTTC	CSASGTGSGWQYF
TRBV7-9	TRBJ2-1	.	.	TGTGCCAGCACCGCCGACAATGAGCAGTTCTTC	CASTADNEQFF
TRBV19	TRBJ1-1	few	.	TGTGCCAGTAGTAGCCTTCGGGAAGGCCGGAACACTGAAGCTTTCTTT	CASSSLREGRNTEAFF
TRBV7-3	TRBJ2-7	.	TRBD1	TGTGCCAGCAGCTCCCCTGGGGCAGGGGGCGGCGAGCAGTACTTC	CASSSPGAGGGEQYF
TRBV10-1	TRBJ2-5	.	TRBD1	TGCGCCAGCAGCCAGACAGGGGTAGAGACCCAGTACTTC	CASSQTGVETQYF
TRBV5-4	TRBJ2-5	.	TRBD2	TGTGCCAGCAGCCTAGCGGGGGACAAAGAGACCCAGTACTTC	CASSLAGDKETQYF
TRBV7-6	TRBJ2-1	.	TRBD1	TGTGCCAGCAGCTTATCTTTGGGACAGGGATTGAATGAGCAGTTCTTC	CASSLSLGQGLNEQFF
TRBV5-4	TRBJ2-4	.	TRBD1	TGTGCCAGCACCCCGGGACAGGGGGACATTCAGTACTTC	CASTPGQGDIQYF
TRBV9	TRBJ2-7	.	TRBD1	TGTGCCAGCAGCGTAGGGGACAGGGACCTACGAGGGCAGTACTTC	CASSVGDRDLRGQYF
TRBV14	TRBJ2-2	.	.	TGTGCCAGCAGCCACCTTCGCAGAATCGGGGAGCTGTTTTTT	CASSHLRRIGELFF
TRBV18	TRBJ2-6	.	TRBD2	TGTGCCAGCTCACCACCGTTGGTAGCGGGGACCTCTGGGGCCAACGTCCTGACTTTC	CASSPPLVAGTSGANVLTF
TRBV28	TRBJ2-1	.	TRBD2	TGTGCCAGCAGAACTAGCGGGGGGGCAGGTGAGCAGTTCTTC	CASRTSGGAGEQFF
TRBV11-3	TRBJ2-7	.	.	TGTGCCAGCAGCCCGGCCGGCGGGGCGGCCTACGAGCAGTACTTC	CASSPAGGAAYEQYF
TRBV10-3	TRBJ2-7	.	.	TGTGCCATCAGCGGAGAGGGCTACGAGCAGTACTTC	CAISGEGYEQYF
TRBV5-5	TRBJ2-2	.	TRBD2	TGTGCCAGCAGCCGACTAGCGGGGGGGATGAACACCGGGGAGCTGTTTTTT	CASSRLAGGMNTGELFF
TRBV4-2	TRBJ1-2	.	.	TGTGCCAGCAGCCAAGAGATAACGGGACGAGGGAACGGCTACACCTTC	CASSQEITGRGNGYTF
TRBV29-1	TRBJ2-1	.	.	TGCAGCGCGTCGTACAATGAGCAGTTCTTC	CSASYNEQFF
TRBV10-2	TRBJ1-5	.	.	TGCGCCAGCTCTGACCCCAATCAGCCCCAGCATTTT	CASSDPNQPQHF
TRBV20-1	TRBJ1-1	few	.	TGCAGTTCAACAGACGACACTGAAGCTTTCTTT	CSSTDDTEAFF
TRBV2	TRBJ1-5	.	TRBD1	TGTGCCAGCATTCTGGACAGGGGTAATCAGCCCCAGCATTTT	CASILDRGNQPQHF
TRBV5-6	TRBJ1-5	.	.	TGTGCCAGCAGCTTGCAGGGGAGTCAGCCCCAGCATTTT	CASSLQGSQPQHF
TRBV7-2	TRBJ2-3	.	TRBD1	TGTGCCAGCAGCCGGACAGGGGGCGAAGATACGCAGTATTTT	CASSRTGGEDTQYF
TRBV27	TRBJ2-1	.	.	TGTGCCAGCAGGGGGGGGCGGACAGGTAACTACAATGAGCAGTTCTTC	CASRGGRTGNYNEQFF
TRBV2	TRBJ1-6	.	TRBD1	TGTGCCAGCAGTCCGGGACAGGGGACCCTAGGCTATAATTCACCCCTCCACTTT	CASSPGQGTLGYNSPLHF
TRBV15	TRBJ2-5	.	.	TGTGCCACCAGCGGGAGGGACAGGTTGGAGACCCAGTACTTC	CATSGRDRLETQYF
TRBV27	TRBJ2-6	.	.	TGTGCCAGCAGTTTATACGGGGATTCTGGGGCCAACGTCCTGACTTTC	CASSLYGDSGANVLTF
TRBV6-5	TRBJ1-1	.	.	TGTGCCAGCAGTTACAACCCCCAGGCTGGGACTGAAGCTTTCTTT	CASSYNPQAGTEAFF
TRBV7-6	TRBJ2-1	.	.	TGTGCCAGCAGCCCGCTCTCCGGAGTCTCCTACAATGAGCAGTTCTTC	CASSPLSGVSYNEQFF
TRBV7-6	TRBJ2-1	few	TRBD1	TGTGCCAGCAGTACCCGACAGGGGGCTGGTAATGAGCAGTTCTTC	CASSTRQGAGNEQFF
TRBV9	TRBJ1-2	.	TRBD1	TGTGCCAGCAGCGGTTGGGACAGGGAGTTGTATGGCTACACCTTC	CASSGWDRELYGYTF
TRBV4-1	TRBJ1-1	.	TRBD1	TGCGCCAGCAGCCAACTTACAGGGGCCAACACTGAAGCTTTCTTT	CASSQLTGANTEAFF